The rows below give T cell receptor beta chains drawn from one sample of a study of T-cell memory formation after mild COVID-19. TCRdb reprocessed the 5' RACE reads with MiXCR, giving one entry per CDR3 protein. The data contain about 270,000 distinct CDR3 sequences, about 17% of them singletons. The sample comprised PBMCs or a T cell subset sorted from them (not recorded which). These receptors were obtained from a man aged 18 to 30 who had mild COVID-19 (a few samples of this study predate the infection). Cell type and time point are not known. Both conserved end residues are part of each CDR3. A D gene is named only where the DNA matches it firmly. The size entry is marked missing in some rows and otherwise reads once, few, many or a size class.

TRBJ2-2,NA,NA,TRBV12-3/TRBV12-4,CASSSPGNGAGELFF,TGTGCCAGCAGTTCCCCCGGGAACGGCGCCGGGGAGCTGTTTTTT
TRBJ1-1,TRBD1,few,TRBV15,CATSRDSVVPEAFF,TGTGCCACCAGTCGGGACAGCGTAGTCCCTGAAGCTTTCTTT
TRBJ2-1,NA,NA,TRBV23-1,CASSQSKASSSYNEQFF,TGCGCCAGCAGTCAATCAAAGGCATCCTCGTCCTACAATGAGCAGTTCTTC
TRBJ2-3,NA,NA,TRBV5-1,CASRAPTSSQYF,TGCGCCAGCAGGGCCCCGACTAGTTCGCAGTATTTT
TRBJ2-2,TRBD1,few,TRBV7-9,CASSLQGVDTGELFF,TGTGCCAGCAGCTTACAGGGGGTCGACACCGGGGAGCTGTTTTTT
TRBJ1-2,NA,NA,TRBV4-3,CASSQEVDYGYTF,TGCGCCAGCAGCCAAGAGGTGGACTATGGCTACACCTTC
TRBJ1-6,NA,few,TRBV6-4,CASSGNVNSPLHF,TGTGCCAGCAGTGGAAACGTTAATTCACCCCTCCACTTT
TRBJ2-7,NA,NA,TRBV4-2,CASSQERVEGYEQYF,TGTGCCAGCAGCCAAGAGCGGGTGGAGGGATACGAGCAGTACTTC
TRBJ2-5,NA,NA,TRBV4-1,CASSQGRGTETQYF,TGCGCCAGCAGCCAAGGGCGGGGAACAGAGACCCAGTACTTC
TRBJ1-1,NA,NA,TRBV29-1,CSVVQGLEAFF,TGCAGCGTTGTGCAGGGACTTGAAGCTTTCTTT